This TCR beta chain was identified in a study of OX40 agonist ivuxolimab in advanced cancers. The data were produced by immunoSEQ multiplex PCR, yet TCRdb's version contains in-frame clones alone and is incomplete. The table lists about 46,000 clones, over 65% of them singletons. The sequence was obtained from an adult with an advanced solid tumor such as melanoma, head and neck, liver or kidney cancer. Source: CD4+ or CD8+ T cells sorted from blood, taken in a trial of the OX40 agonist ivuxolimab.

The DNA of the CDR3 is TGTGCCAGCAGCCGGGAAGGACAGGGGGTGGGTACAGATACGCAGTATTTT. It yields the protein CASSREGQGVGTDTQYF. The chain uses TRBV4-2 and TRBJ2-3, with 10 bases that match TRBD1. J gave up 3 bases and V 4 bases, and 10 bases lay outside the gene matches. CDR1 is LGHNA and CDR2 is YNFKEQ in the germline V gene. This CDR3 has 17 amino acids.